These 3 T cell receptor beta chains came from one sample sequenced in a study of blood T cell repertoires in COVID-19. Repertoires were generated with immunoSEQ multiplex PCR, while TCRdb's copy carries only in-frame clones and drops some. The table records 55,000 to 70,000 clones, around 90% of them present only once. Sequenced sample: peripheral blood. The receptors here all came from a woman aged 80 or older with COVID-19, enrolled during active disease.

This chain uses TRBV7-3 with TRBJ2-3; TRBD1 matches 8 bases. The junction had 1 base not matched to a gene; V was cut back by 5 bases and J by 0 bases. This CDR3 comprises 14 residues. From germline, CDR1 is SGHTA and CDR2 FQGTGA. The CDR3 sequence is CASSRQGSTDTQYF. The CDR3 nucleotides read TGTGCCAGCAGCCGACAGGGGAGCACAGATACGCAGTATTTT.

The chain recombines TRBV2 with TRBJ2-4, with a weak D call TRBD2 (6 bases). Germline V CDR1 and CDR2: SNHLY, FYNNEI. Trimming took off 5 bases at V and 0 bases at J, with 11 bases between the two ends. This CDR3 has 15 residues. Here the CDR3 DNA reads TGTGCCAGCAGTATAGCGGAACTAGCCAAAAACATTCAGTACTTC. It encodes CASSIAELAKNIQYF.

This clone has just a few counts. The chain couples TRBV6-5 to TRBJ1-3, with no clear D. V lost 0 bases and J lost 0, with 9 bases in between. The CDR3 runs to 16 residues. The germline V gene has CDR1 MNHEY and CDR2 SVGAGI. CDR3 protein: CASSYSKENSGNTIYF. The CDR3 nucleotides read TGTGCCAGCAGTTACTCGAAAGAGAACTCTGGAAACACCATATATTTT.